The 28 T cell receptor beta chains presented below share a single source sample, sequenced in a study of CD8+ T cells in alopecia areata. Treatment noted: oral pan-JAK inhibitor, 5-10 mg twice daily. Extracted RNA was reverse transcribed, and the resulting cDNA served as sequencing template. The protocol was immunoSEQ multiplex PCR, while the TCRdb copy is restricted to in-frame clones and leaves out a portion. The sample comprises hundreds of thousands of clones, roughly 60% of which are singletons, and about 0.89% rests with the top ten. Here the sequenced sample was CD4+ T cells sorted from blood, taken at roughly week 53, from a patient treated with tofacitinib. These receptors originate from a human donor with alopecia areata.

This chain joins TRBV4-1 and TRBJ2-4, with 9 bases fitting TRBD1. In germline, CDR1 is MGHRA, CDR2 YSYEKL. V lost 1 base to trimming and J lost 1 base; unmatched junction nucleotides: 8. The CDR3 sequence is 18 residues long. The CDR3 loop is CASSQVLGTGMAKNIQYF. For the CDR3, the DNA is TGCGCCAGCAGCCAAGTGTTAGGGACAGGGATGGCCAAAAACATTCAGTACTTC.

This chain links TRBV30 with TRBJ2-3, with D unresolved. Looked up from germline, CDR1 is GTSNPN and CDR2 is SVGIG (reference sequence). V lost 5 bases and J lost 3, with 9 bases in between. The CDR3 is 12 amino acids. CDR3 protein: CAWGRETDTQYF. CDR3 coding DNA: TGTGCCTGGGGGCGTGAGACAGATACGCAGTATTTT.

This clone was seen once. The DNA of the CDR3 is TGTGCCAGCAGGGAACAGGGTCACGATGGCTACACCTTC. It yields the protein CASREQGHDGYTF. The chain carries TRBV25-1 and TRBJ1-2; the D gene is possibly TRBD1 (6 bases). The CDR3 runs 13 residues. The germline V and J ends were trimmed by 6 bases and 6 bases, with 14 bases remaining between them. Looked up from germline, CDR1 is MGHDK and CDR2 is SYGVNS.

The V call is TRBV9, the J call TRBJ2-2; D possibly corresponds to TRBD2 (5 bases). The germline gives CDR1 SGDLS, CDR2 YYNGEE. The CDR3 spans 15 residues. Trimming cost V 0 bases and J 0 bases, with 6 bases left between them. The CDR3 region is CASSVGGTNTGELFF. The CDR3 DNA reads TGTGCCAGCAGCGTAGGAGGGACGAACACCGGGGAGCTGTTTTTT.

The chain couples TRBV29-1 to TRBJ1-3; 7 bases align to TRBD1. The germline V gene has CDR1 SQVTM and CDR2 ANQGSEA. This CDR3 region has 13 residues. V shed 4 bases, J shed 2 bases, and the junction held 2 bases outside the gene matches. Written as DNA, the CDR3 is TGCAGCGTTGCCGGGACAGCTGGAAACACCATATATTTT. Encoded protein: CSVAGTAGNTIYF. The variable domain in full, with the rest retrieved from reference TRBV29-1 and TRBJ1-3, is SAVISQKPSRDICQRGTSLTIQCQVDSQVTMMFWYRQQPGQSLTLIATANQGSEATYESGFVIDKFPISRPNLTFSTLTVSNMSPEDSSIYLCSVAGTAGNTIYFGEGSWLTVV.

This clone was observed many times. This chain links TRBV19 with TRBJ2-7; TRBD1 aligns across 7 bases. Germline V lookup: CDR1 LNHDA, CDR2 SQIVND (reference sequence). The CDR3 runs 15 residues. V dropped 5 bases and J dropped 3; count of bases not matched to a gene: 10. The chain's CDR3 is CASSSTGTAFYEQYF. CDR3 coding DNA: TGTGCCAGTAGTTCCACCGGGACAGCCTTCTACGAGCAGTACTTC.

This clone was seen a handful of times. V usage is TRBV6-1 and J usage is TRBJ1-5; TRBD1 might be the D (5 bases). Deletions cut 8 bases from V and 2 bases from J, with 10 bases between. CDR1 MNHNS and CDR2 SASEGT come from the germline V gene. The CDR3 totals 13 residues. CDR3 in DNA: TGTGCCAGCCGGGGCTTGGGCAATCAGCCCCAGCATTTT. Protein sequence: CASRGLGNQPQHF.

Only a few counts were recorded for this clone. The chain combines TRBV27 with TRBJ1-2, with a tentative D call TRBD1 (5 bases). Per the germline V gene, CDR1 is MNHEY and CDR2 is SMNVEV (reference sequence). The CDR3 is 14 residues long. The V gene lost 5 bases and the J gene lost 0 bases, with 10 bases spanning the gap. This CDR3 is CASSRTNPNYGYTF. CDR3 DNA sequence: TGTGCCAGCAGTCGGACAAATCCTAACTATGGCTACACCTTC.

The chain is built from TRBV30 and TRBJ2-7; D may be TRBD2 (5 bases). This CDR3 comprises 13 residues. Trimming cost V 1 base and J 3 bases, with 10 bases left between them. The germline CDR1 and CDR2 sequences are GTSNPN and SVGIG (reference sequence). The DNA of the CDR3 is TGTGCCTGGAGTGGCGGACGGGACTACGAGCAGTACTTC. Protein: CAWSGGRDYEQYF.

The chain couples TRBV5-1 to TRBJ2-2, with TRBD1 matching over 8 bases. The ends lost 1 base at V and 4 bases at J; junction bases unmatched: 6. Germline V gene data show CDR1 as SGHRS and CDR2 as YFSETQ. The CDR3 loop spans 16 amino acids. DNA for the CDR3: TGCGCCAGCAGCTTGCCACCGGGACAGGTCACCGGGGAGCTGTTTTTT. Residues: CASSLPPGQVTGELFF.

The rearrangement uses TRBV2 and TRBJ1-1; 7 nucleotides match TRBD1. With 6 bases clipped from V and 7 bases from J, the junction kept 8 bases outside the gene matches. The CDR3 length is 13 residues. Germline-derived CDR1 and CDR2 are SNHLY and FYNNEI. The CDR3 DNA reads as TGTGCCAGCAGACCCGAGGGGGCCGGTGAAGCTTTCTTT. As protein: CASRPEGAGEAFF.

This clone was counted only a few times. CDR3 protein: CASSFRTYEETQYF. The CDR3 coding sequence is TGCGCCAGCAGCTTCCGCACGTACGAAGAGACCCAGTACTTC. The chain employs TRBV5-1 and TRBJ2-5; D gene unclear. CDR3 size: 14 residues. Germline CDR1 reads SGHRS; CDR2 reads YFSETQ. V lost 2 bases to trimming and J lost 3 bases, with 11 bases between them. Looking up the rest from reference TRBV5-1 and TRBJ2-5 gives the full variable domain: KAGVTQTPRYLIKTRGQQVTLSCSPISGHRSVSWYQQTPGQGLQFLFEYFSETQRNKGNFPGRFSGRQFSNSRSEMNVSTLELGDSALYLCASSFRTYEETQYFGPGTRLLVL.

V and J are TRBV6-5 and TRBJ2-6; tentative D call: TRBD1 (5 bases). V was trimmed by 6 bases and J by 1 base, leaving 10 bases between them. CDR1 and CDR2 (germline): MNHEY, SVGAGI. The CDR3 sequence is 15 residues long. The CDR3 here is CASRSHRSGANVLTF. CDR3 sequence (DNA): TGTGCCAGCAGGTCGCACAGGTCTGGGGCCAACGTCCTGACTTTC.

The chain links TRBV5-6 to TRBJ2-7; 9 bases fit TRBD2. The germline CDR1 and CDR2 sequences are SGHDT and YYEEEE. CDR3 length equals 15 residues. V shed 4 bases, J shed 1 base, and the junction held 6 bases outside the gene matches. CDR3 coding DNA: TGTGCCAGCAGCCGAGCGGGGGGATCTTCCTACGAGCAGTACTTC. This translates into CASSRAGGSSYEQYF.

The CDR3 DNA sequence: TGTGCCAGCAGTAAACAGGGGACGGGCACTGAAGCTTTCTTT. Protein sequence: CASSKQGTGTEAFF. The rearrangement links TRBV6-5 to TRBJ1-1; 7 nucleotides match TRBD1. Losses at the gene ends were 5 bases for V and 4 bases for J; bases not matched to a gene: 7. Germline lookup yields CDR1 MNHEY and CDR2 SVGAGI. The CDR3 runs 14 residues.

The chain recombines TRBV11-2 with TRBJ2-1; 7 nucleotides align to TRBD2. The CDR3 contains 17 residues. V trimming: 5 bases; J trimming: 0 bases; junction bases outside the gene matches: 10. Per the germline V gene, CDR1 is SGHAT and CDR2 is FQNNGV. CDR3 protein: CASSPRLALSSYNEQFF. The CDR3 region has the DNA TGTGCCAGCAGCCCGCGACTAGCCCTGAGCTCCTACAATGAGCAGTTCTTC. The full variable domain, its missing parts supplied by reference TRBV11-2 and TRBJ2-1, is EAGVAQSPRYKIIEKRQSVAFWCNPISGHATLYWYQQILGQGPKLLIQFQNNGVVDDSQLPKDRFSAERLKGVDSTLKIQPAKLEDSAVYLCASSPRLALSSYNEQFFGPGTRLTVL.

The V gene is TRBV19, the J gene TRBJ2-7; perhaps TRBD2 as D (5 bases). Trimming removed 1 base from V and 6 bases from J, with 7 bases in between. Germline CDR1 is LNHDA and CDR2 is SQIVND (reference sequence). The CDR3 contains 12 residues. The CDR3 sequence is CASSIVGGEQYF. The CDR3 region has the DNA TGTGCCAGTAGTATAGTCGGAGGCGAGCAGTACTTC.

This clone was counted a few times. The chain recombines TRBV4-1 with TRBJ2-3; D ambiguous. V was trimmed by 0 bases and J by 1 base, leaving 5 bases between them. The CDR3 length is 14 residues. Germline lookup yields CDR1 MGHRA and CDR2 YSYEKL. CDR3 sequence: CASSQDRRTDTQYF. The CDR3 region has the DNA TGCGCCAGCAGCCAAGATCGGCGCACAGATACGCAGTATTTT.

This chain uses TRBV6-1 with TRBJ1-6, with unresolved D. CDR3 length: 14 amino acids. V was shortened by 3 bases and J by 7 bases, with 10 bases between the two germline ends. The germline CDR1 and CDR2 sequences are MNHNS and SASEGT. CDR3 region: CASSDLLENSPLHF. The CDR3 coding sequence is TGTGCCAGCAGTGACCTCTTAGAGAATTCACCCCTCCACTTT.

This chain uses TRBV25-1 with TRBJ2-4; TRBD2 might be the D (5 bases). V was shortened by 3 bases and J by 3 bases, with 12 bases between the two germline ends. The CDR3 length is 15 residues. The V gene's germline CDR1 is MGHDK and CDR2 SYGVNS. This chain's CDR3 is CASSDGDGDKNIQYF. In nucleotides, the CDR3 is TGTGCCAGCAGTGATGGAGACGGGGACAAAAACATTCAGTACTTC.

The chain has TRBV30 and TRBJ1-1, with 10 nucleotides matching TRBD1. The CDR3 contains 13 residues. The V gene end was trimmed by 0 bases and the J gene end by 10 bases; junction bases not matched to a gene: 5. CDR1 is GTSNPN, CDR2 SVGIG, per germline (reference sequence). CDR3 in DNA: TGTGCCTGGAGTGTACGGGACAGGGGACGAGCTTTCTTT. The encoded protein is CAWSVRDRGRAFF.

J is TRBJ1-6 and V is TRBV30; D unclear. The germline V and J ends were trimmed by 4 bases and 9 bases, with 13 bases remaining between them. The CDR3 covers 13 residues. Germline V gene sequence: CDR1 GTSNPN, CDR2 SVGIG (reference sequence). This CDR3 is CAWTDFGGSPLHF. The CDR3 coding sequence is TGTGCCTGGACGGATTTCGGCGGTTCACCCCTCCACTTT.

The rearrangement links TRBV29-1 to TRBJ2-3; D not resolved. The CDR3 has 13 amino acids. Germline V gene data show CDR1 as SQVTM and CDR2 as ANQGSEA. Trimming shortened V by 1 base and J by 2 bases, and 7 bases separated the two germline ends. For the CDR3, the DNA is TGCAGCGTTGAAGGGGAAACCACAGATACGCAGTATTTT. It yields the protein CSVEGETTDTQYF.

This chain uses TRBV5-1 with TRBJ2-3; D call uncertain. The ends were cut back, 2 bases at V and 8 bases at J, with 9 bases in the middle. CDR3 length: 12 amino acids. Germline V gene sequence: CDR1 SGHRS, CDR2 YFSETQ. The CDR3 is CASSFQTSTQYF. DNA for the CDR3: TGCGCCAGCAGCTTCCAGACGAGTACGCAGTATTTT. The variable domain in full, with the rest retrieved from reference TRBV5-1 and TRBJ2-3, is KAGVTQTPRYLIKTRGQQVTLSCSPISGHRSVSWYQQTPGQGLQFLFEYFSETQRNKGNFPGRFSGRQFSNSRSEMNVSTLELGDSALYLCASSFQTSTQYFGPGTRLTVL.

V is TRBV2 and J is TRBJ2-7; 7 positions match TRBD1. Trimming at V came to 1 base and at J to 4 bases, leaving 4 bases not matched to a gene. CDR3 length: 14 residues. CDR1 and CDR2 from the germline V gene are SNHLY and FYNNEI. The chain's CDR3 is CASSEGQGFYEQYF. CDR3 DNA sequence: TGTGCCAGCAGTGAAGGACAGGGTTTTTACGAGCAGTACTTC.

This clone came up a few times. This chain uses TRBV7-2 with TRBJ1-5; D uncertain. CDR1 SGHTA and CDR2 FQGNSA come from the germline V gene. CDR3 length equals 12 residues. V lost 8 bases, J lost 2 bases, and 7 bases lay in between. The CDR3 loop is CASAVGNQPQHF. The CDR3 bases are TGTGCCAGCGCTGTGGGCAATCAGCCCCAGCATTTT.

This sequence joins TRBV6-5 and TRBJ1-2; no clear D gene. The CDR3 sequence is 10 residues long. The V gene lost 4 bases and the J gene lost 8 bases, with 5 bases spanning the gap. Per germline, CDR1 MNHEY and CDR2 SVGAGI. The CDR3 DNA reads as TGTGCCAGCAGTTCTGTGGGCTACACCTTC. Protein: CASSSVGYTF.

This clone was detected only once. The J gene is TRBJ1-1, the V gene TRBV4-1, with D uncertain. V dropped 5 bases and J dropped 4 bases, with 11 bases sitting between them. This CDR3 has 13 amino acids. Germline loops: CDR1 MGHRA, CDR2 YSYEKL. The CDR3 sequence: CASSITASTEAFF. The CDR3 DNA is TGCGCCAGCAGCATTACAGCAAGCACTGAAGCTTTCTTT.